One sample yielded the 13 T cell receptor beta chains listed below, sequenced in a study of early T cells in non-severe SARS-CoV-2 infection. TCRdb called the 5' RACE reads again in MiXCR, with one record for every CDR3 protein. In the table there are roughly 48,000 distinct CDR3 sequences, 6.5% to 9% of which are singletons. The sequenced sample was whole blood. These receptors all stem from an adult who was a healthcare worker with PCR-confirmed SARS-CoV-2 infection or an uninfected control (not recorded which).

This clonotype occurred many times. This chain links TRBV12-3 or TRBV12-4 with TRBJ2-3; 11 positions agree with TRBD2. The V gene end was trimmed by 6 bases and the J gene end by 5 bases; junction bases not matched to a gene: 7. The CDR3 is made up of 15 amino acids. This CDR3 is CASSPLSGGEDTQYF. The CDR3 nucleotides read TGTGCCAGCAGCCCTCTTAGCGGGGGGGAAGATACGCAGTATTTT.

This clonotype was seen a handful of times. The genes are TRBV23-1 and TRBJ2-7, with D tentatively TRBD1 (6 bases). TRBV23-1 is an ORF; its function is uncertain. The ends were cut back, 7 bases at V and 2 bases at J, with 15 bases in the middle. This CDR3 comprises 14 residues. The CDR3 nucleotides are TGCGCCAGCAACTCGACAGGAGGAGCCTACGAGCAGTACTTC. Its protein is CASNSTGGAYEQYF.

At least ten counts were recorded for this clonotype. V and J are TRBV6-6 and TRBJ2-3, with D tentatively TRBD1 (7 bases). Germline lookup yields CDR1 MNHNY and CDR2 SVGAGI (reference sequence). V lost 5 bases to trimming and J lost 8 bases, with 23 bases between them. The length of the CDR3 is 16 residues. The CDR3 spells CASSRQGLNPGGTQYF. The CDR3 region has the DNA TGTGCCAGCAGTAGACAGGGACTGAACCCTGGAGGTACGCAGTATTTT.

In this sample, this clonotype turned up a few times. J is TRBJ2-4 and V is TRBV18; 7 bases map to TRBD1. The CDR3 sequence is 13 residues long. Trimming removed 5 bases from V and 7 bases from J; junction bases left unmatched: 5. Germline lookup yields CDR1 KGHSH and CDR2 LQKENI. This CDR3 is CASSSDRANIQYF. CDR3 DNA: TGTGCCAGCTCATCCGACAGGGCTAACATTCAGTACTTC.

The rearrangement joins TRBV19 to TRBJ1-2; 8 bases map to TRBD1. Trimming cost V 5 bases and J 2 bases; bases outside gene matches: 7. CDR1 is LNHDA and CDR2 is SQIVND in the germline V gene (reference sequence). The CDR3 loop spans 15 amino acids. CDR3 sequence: CASSFSTGVNYGYTF. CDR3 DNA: TGTGCCAGTAGTTTCTCGACAGGGGTGAACTATGGCTACACCTTC.

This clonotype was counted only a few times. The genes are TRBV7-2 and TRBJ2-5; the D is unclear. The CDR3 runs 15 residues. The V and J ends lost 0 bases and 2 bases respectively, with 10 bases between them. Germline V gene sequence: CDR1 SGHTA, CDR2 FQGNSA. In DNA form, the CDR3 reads TGTGCCAGCAGCTTAGCCGGCGCGGAACAAGAGACCCAGTACTTC. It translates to CASSLAGAEQETQYF.

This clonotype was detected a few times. CDR3 DNA sequence: TGTGCCAGCTCACCCCCCTCGCGTACCGATGAGCAGTTCTTC. This translates into CASSPPSRTDEQFF. V is TRBV18 and J is TRBJ2-1; the D is unclear. Germline V gene lookup returns CDR1 KGHSH and CDR2 LQKENI. V was pared by 3 bases and J by 8 bases, with 14 bases between. The CDR3 length is 14 residues.

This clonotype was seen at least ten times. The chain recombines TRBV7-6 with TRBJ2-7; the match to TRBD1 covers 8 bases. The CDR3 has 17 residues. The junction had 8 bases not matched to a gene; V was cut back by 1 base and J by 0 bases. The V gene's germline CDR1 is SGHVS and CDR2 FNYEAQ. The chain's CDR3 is CASSLGVGQGSSYEQYF. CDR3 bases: TGTGCCAGCAGCTTAGGGGTCGGACAGGGTTCCTCCTACGAGCAGTACTTC.

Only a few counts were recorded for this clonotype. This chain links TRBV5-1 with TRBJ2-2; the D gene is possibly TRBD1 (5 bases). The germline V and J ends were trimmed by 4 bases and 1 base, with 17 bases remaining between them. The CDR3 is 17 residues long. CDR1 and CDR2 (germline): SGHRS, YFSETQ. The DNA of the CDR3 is TGCGCCAGCAGCCAGGGCCAACGGGCCCTGAACACCGGGGAGCTGTTTTTT. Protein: CASSQGQRALNTGELFF.

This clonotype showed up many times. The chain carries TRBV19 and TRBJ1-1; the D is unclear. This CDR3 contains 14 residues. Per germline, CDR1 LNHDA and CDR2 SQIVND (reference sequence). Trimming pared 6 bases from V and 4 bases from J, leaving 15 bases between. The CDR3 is CASSPMGGGTEAFF. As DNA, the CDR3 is TGTGCCAGTAGCCCGATGGGCGGTGGCACTGAAGCTTTCTTT.

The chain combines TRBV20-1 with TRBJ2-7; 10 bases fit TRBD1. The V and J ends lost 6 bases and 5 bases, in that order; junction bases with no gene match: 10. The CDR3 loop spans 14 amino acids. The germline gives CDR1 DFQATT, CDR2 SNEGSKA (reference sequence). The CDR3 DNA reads TGCAGTGCCAATAGGTGGGACAGGGGTCACGAGCAGTACTTC. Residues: CSANRWDRGHEQYF.

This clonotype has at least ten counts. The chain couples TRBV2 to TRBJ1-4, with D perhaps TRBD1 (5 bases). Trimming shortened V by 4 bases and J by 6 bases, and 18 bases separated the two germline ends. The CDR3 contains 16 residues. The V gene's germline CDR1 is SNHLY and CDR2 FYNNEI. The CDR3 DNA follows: TGTGCCAGCAGTGCCGACCGCGGCAGGGAAGATGAAAAACTGTTTTTT. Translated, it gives CASSADRGREDEKLFF.

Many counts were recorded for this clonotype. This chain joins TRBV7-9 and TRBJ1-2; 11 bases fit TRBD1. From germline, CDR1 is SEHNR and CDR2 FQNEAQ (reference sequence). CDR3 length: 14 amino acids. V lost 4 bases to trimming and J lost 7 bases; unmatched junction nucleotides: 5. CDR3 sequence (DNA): TGTGCCAGCAGCTCCGCCGGGACAGGGGGTGGCTACACCTTC. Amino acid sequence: CASSSAGTGGGYTF.